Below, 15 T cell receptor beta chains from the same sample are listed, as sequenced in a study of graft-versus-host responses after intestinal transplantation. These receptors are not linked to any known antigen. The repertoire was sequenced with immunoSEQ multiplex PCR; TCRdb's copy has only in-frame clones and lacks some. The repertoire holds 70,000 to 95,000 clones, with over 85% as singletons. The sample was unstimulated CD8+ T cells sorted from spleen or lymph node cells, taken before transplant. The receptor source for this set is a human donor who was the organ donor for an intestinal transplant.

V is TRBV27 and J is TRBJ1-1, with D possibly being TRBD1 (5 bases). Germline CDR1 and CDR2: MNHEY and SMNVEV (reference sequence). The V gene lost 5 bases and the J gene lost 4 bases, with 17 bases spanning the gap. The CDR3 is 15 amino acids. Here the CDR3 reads CASSAYPGIGTEAFF. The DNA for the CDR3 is TGTGCCAGCAGTGCGTACCCAGGGATAGGCACTGAAGCTTTCTTT.

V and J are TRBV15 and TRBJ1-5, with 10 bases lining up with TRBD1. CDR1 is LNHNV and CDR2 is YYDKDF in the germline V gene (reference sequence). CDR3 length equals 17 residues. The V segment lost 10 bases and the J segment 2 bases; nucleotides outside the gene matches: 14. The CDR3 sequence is CAIHPGQGSLGNQPQHF. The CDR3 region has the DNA TGTGCCATCCACCCGGGACAGGGGTCCCTTGGCAATCAGCCCCAGCATTTT.

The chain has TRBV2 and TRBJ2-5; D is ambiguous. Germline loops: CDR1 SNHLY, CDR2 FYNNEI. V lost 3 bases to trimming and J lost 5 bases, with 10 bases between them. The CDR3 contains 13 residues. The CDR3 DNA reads TGTGCCAGCAGTGAGGCCTTCCCGGAGACCCAGTACTTC. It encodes CASSEAFPETQYF.

The CDR3 DNA reads TGTGCCAGCAGTTACCCGGGGGGGCGAGGTGAAACTGAAGCTTTCTTT. It encodes CASSYPGGRGETEAFF. V gene TRBV6-5 combines with J gene TRBJ1-1; tentatively, D is TRBD1 (6 bases). There are 16 residues in the CDR3. Trimming pared 2 bases from V and 5 bases from J, leaving 18 bases between. CDR1 and CDR2 from the germline V gene are MNHEY and SVGAGI.

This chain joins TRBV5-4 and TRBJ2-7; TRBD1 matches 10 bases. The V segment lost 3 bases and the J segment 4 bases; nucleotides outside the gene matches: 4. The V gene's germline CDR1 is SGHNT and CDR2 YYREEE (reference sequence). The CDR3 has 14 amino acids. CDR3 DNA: TGTGCCAGCAGCTGGGACAGGGGAAGTTACGAGCAGTACTTC. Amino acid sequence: CASSWDRGSYEQYF.

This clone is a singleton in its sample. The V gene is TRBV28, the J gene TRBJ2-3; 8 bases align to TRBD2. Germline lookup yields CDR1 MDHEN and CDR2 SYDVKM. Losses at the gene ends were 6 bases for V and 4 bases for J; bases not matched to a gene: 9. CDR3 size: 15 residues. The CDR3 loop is CASSRRAGDPDTQYF. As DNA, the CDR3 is TGTGCCAGCAGCCGAAGAGCGGGAGACCCAGATACGCAGTATTTT.

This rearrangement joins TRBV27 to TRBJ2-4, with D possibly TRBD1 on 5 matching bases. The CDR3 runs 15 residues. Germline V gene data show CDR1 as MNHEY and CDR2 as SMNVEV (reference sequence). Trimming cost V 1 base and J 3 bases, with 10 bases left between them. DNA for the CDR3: TGTGCCAGCAGTTTATTGCAGGGTGTCAAAAACATTCAGTACTTC. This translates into CASSLLQGVKNIQYF.

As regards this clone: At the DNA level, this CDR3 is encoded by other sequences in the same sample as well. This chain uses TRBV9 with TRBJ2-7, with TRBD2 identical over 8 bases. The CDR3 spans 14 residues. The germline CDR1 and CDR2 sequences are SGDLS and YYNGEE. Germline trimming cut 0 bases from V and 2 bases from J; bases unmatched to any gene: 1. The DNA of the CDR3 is TGTGCCAGCAGCGTAGGCGGGGGGCCCTACGAGCAGTACTTC. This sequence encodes CASSVGGGPYEQYF.

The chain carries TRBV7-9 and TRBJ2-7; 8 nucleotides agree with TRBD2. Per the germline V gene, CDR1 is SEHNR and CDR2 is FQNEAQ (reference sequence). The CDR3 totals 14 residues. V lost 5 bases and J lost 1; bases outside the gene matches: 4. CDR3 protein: CASSPRGGSYEQYF. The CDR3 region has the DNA TGTGCCAGCAGCCCTCGGGGGGGTTCCTACGAGCAGTACTTC.

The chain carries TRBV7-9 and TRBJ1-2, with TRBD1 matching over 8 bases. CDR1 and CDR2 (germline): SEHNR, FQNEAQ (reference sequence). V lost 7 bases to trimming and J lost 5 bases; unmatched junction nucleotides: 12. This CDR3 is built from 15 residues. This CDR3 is CASTSQNRGAYGYTF. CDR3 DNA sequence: TGTGCCAGCACATCACAAAACAGGGGGGCATATGGCTACACCTTC.

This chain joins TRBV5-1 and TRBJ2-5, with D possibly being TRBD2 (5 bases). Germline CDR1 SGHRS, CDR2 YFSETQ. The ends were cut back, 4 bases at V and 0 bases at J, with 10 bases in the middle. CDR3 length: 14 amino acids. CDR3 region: CASSPGLNQETQYF. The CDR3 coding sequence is TGCGCCAGCAGCCCCGGACTTAACCAAGAGACCCAGTACTTC.

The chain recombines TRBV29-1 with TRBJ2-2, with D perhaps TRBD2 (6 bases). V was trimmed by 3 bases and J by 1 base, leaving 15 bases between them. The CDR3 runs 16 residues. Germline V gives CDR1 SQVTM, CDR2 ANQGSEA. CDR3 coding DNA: TGCAGCGTTGAGGTTCGTCCGCGGGGGAACACCGGGGAGCTGTTTTTT. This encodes CSVEVRPRGNTGELFF.

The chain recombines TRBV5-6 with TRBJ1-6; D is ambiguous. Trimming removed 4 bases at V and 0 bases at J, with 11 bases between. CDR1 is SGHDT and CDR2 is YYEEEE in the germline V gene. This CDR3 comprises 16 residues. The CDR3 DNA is TGTGCCAGCAGCCTGGTTAGGAGCTCCTATAATTCACCCCTCCACTTT. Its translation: CASSLVRSSYNSPLHF.

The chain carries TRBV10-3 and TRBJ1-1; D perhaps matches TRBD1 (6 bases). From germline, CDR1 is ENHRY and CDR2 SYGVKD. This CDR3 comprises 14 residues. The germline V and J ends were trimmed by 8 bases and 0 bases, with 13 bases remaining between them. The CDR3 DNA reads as TGTGCCATCGGAGACGGACAGTTGAACACTGAAGCTTTCTTT. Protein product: CAIGDGQLNTEAFF.

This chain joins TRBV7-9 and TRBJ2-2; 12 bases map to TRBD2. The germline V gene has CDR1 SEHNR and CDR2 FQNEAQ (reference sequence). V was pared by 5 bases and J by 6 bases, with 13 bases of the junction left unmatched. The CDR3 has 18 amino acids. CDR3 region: CASSASGRGQQLPGELFF. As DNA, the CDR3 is TGTGCCAGCAGCGCTAGCGGGAGGGGCCAACAACTACCCGGGGAGCTGTTTTTT.